Below are 25 T cell receptor beta chains sequenced from a single sample in a study of cytomegalovirus exposure and HLA in healthy donors. PCR involved 60 Vbeta and 13 Jbeta primers. Assay: immunoSEQ multiplex PCR; the TCRdb copy retains only in-frame clones and omits some. The sample gives roughly 150,000 clones, just over 75% of which show up once; less than 2% is in the top ten. The sequenced sample consisted of PBMCs. All receptors derive from a man in his forties in good health and CMV-seronegative.

The chain employs TRBV5-4 and TRBJ2-1; D unclear. Trimming took 4 bases from V and 0 from J, leaving 11 bases between them. Per germline, CDR1 SGHNT and CDR2 YYREEE (reference sequence). This CDR3 contains 15 residues. This chain's CDR3 is CASSPGDPSYNEQFF. DNA for the CDR3: TGTGCCAGCAGCCCCGGAGATCCCTCCTACAATGAGCAGTTCTTC. The entire variable domain, with the rest obtained from reference TRBV5-4 and TRBJ2-1, is as follows: ETGVTQSPTHLIKTRGQQVTLRCSSQSGHNTVSWYQQALGQGPQFIFQYYREEENGRGNFPPRFSGLQFPNYSSELNVNALELDDSALYLCASSPGDPSYNEQFFGPGTRLTVL.

The V and J genes are TRBV7-8 and TRBJ2-5; perhaps TRBD1 as D (6 bases). CDR1 and CDR2 (germline): SGHVS, FQNEAQ. This CDR3 spans 17 amino acids. V lost 7 bases and J 4 bases, leaving 25 bases between the germline ends. The CDR3 loop reads CASNPGQSSHTRETQYF. As DNA, the CDR3 is TGTGCCAGCAACCCCGGACAGTCGAGCCACACAAGAGAGACCCAGTACTTC.

This chain links TRBV19 with TRBJ2-6, with TRBD1 identical over 8 bases. J gave up 0 bases and V 6 bases, and 4 bases lay outside the gene matches. This CDR3 is 16 amino acids long. Germline assignment: CDR1 LNHDA and CDR2 SQIVND (reference sequence). The CDR3 protein is CASSDRGTSGANVLTF. For the CDR3, the DNA is TGTGCCAGTAGCGACAGGGGAACCTCTGGGGCCAACGTCCTGACTTTC.

This chain links TRBV18 with TRBJ1-1; 7 nucleotides line up with TRBD1. This CDR3 has 15 amino acids. Trimming at V came to 1 base and at J to 5 bases, leaving 7 bases not matched to a gene. The germline V gene has CDR1 KGHSH and CDR2 LQKENI. In nucleotides, the CDR3 is TGTGCCAGCTCACCACTGGGGGACAGTCAGACTGAAGCTTTCTTT. This translates into CASSPLGDSQTEAFF.

V usage is TRBV10-1 and J usage is TRBJ1-2; unclear D gene. This CDR3 comprises 13 residues. V gave up 2 bases and J gave up 4 bases, with 8 bases separating them. Germline CDR1 reads WNHNN; CDR2 reads SYGVQD (reference sequence). CDR3: CASSEGNSYGYTF. CDR3 nucleotides: TGCGCCAGCAGTGAGGGCAACAGCTATGGCTACACCTTC.

This chain uses TRBV10-3 with TRBJ2-7; TRBD1 agrees at 7 bases. There are 13 residues in the CDR3. Per the germline V gene, CDR1 is ENHRY and CDR2 is SYGVKD. The trim removed 4 bases at V and 4 bases at J, leaving 4 bases unmatched. CDR3: CAISGGQTYEQYF. The DNA for the CDR3 is TGTGCCATCAGTGGGGGACAGACTTACGAGCAGTACTTC.

The chain carries TRBV2 and TRBJ1-5, with 8 bases identical to TRBD1. The germline V gene has CDR1 SNHLY and CDR2 FYNNEI. The CDR3 runs to 14 residues. J was trimmed by 1 base and V by 7 bases; bases with no gene match: 3. DNA of the CDR3: TGTGCCAGCACAGGGGGCTTGAGCAATCAGCCCCAGCATTTT. Its protein product is CASTGGLSNQPQHF. The variable domain in full, completed from reference TRBV2 and TRBJ1-5, reads EPEVTQTPSHQVTQMGQEVILRCVPISNHLYFYWYRQILGQKVEFLVSFYNNEISEKSEIFDDQFSVERPDGSNFTLKIRSTKLEDSAMYFCASTGGLSNQPQHFGDGTRLSIL.

This clone was counted between two and nine times. A junction end diverges from the germline sequence, so it may reflect a read error. This chain uses TRBV13 with TRBJ2-5; 8 bases line up with TRBD2. CDR3 length equals 14 residues. Germline CDR1 and CDR2: PRHDT and FYEKMQ (reference sequence). This CDR3 reads CASSLGTTGGTPNF. CDR3 in DNA: TGTGCCAGCAGCTTAGGGACCACGGGGGGGACTCCTAACTTC.

The sample holds one count of this clone. An end of the junction differs from the germline gene, which may be a read error. The V and J genes are TRBV7-9 and TRBJ2-6, with a tentative D call TRBD1 (5 bases). The CDR3 contains 14 residues. Germline V gene lookup returns CDR1 SEHNR and CDR2 FQNEAQ (reference sequence). The CDR3 DNA is TGTGCCAGCAGTCAGACAACTGGGGCCAACGGCCTGACTTTC. This sequence encodes CASSQTTGANGLTF.

This chain connects TRBV5-1 to TRBJ1-2; tentative D call: TRBD1 (6 bases). The V end lost 2 bases, the J end lost 8 bases, and 13 bases lay between the germline ends. The CDR3 consists of 13 residues. Per the germline V gene, CDR1 is SGHRS and CDR2 is YFSETQ. CDR3 sequence (DNA): TGCGCCAGCAGCTTACAGGGATCGGAGGGCTACACCTTC. This gives the protein CASSLQGSEGYTF. The full variable domain, rest sourced from reference TRBV5-1 and TRBJ1-2, is KAGVTQTPRYLIKTRGQQVTLSCSPISGHRSVSWYQQTPGQGLQFLFEYFSETQRNKGNFPGRFSGRQFSNSRSEMNVSTLELGDSALYLCASSLQGSEGYTFGSGTRLTVV.

CDR3 bases: TGTTCCAGCAGCTCGTCCCTAGCGGGACGCTCCTACGAGCAGTACGTC. This gives the protein CSSSSSLAGRSYEQYV. V is TRBV7-9 and J is TRBJ2-7, with TRBD2 matching over 9 bases. Per the germline V gene, CDR1 is SEHNR and CDR2 is FQNEAQ (reference sequence). The CDR3 is 16 amino acids.

The chain employs TRBV19 and TRBJ1-2; 11 bases agree with TRBD1. V lost 4 bases to trimming and J lost 4 bases; unmatched junction nucleotides: 8. Germline CDR1 reads LNHDA; CDR2 reads SQIVND (reference sequence). This CDR3 is 16 amino acids long. The CDR3, as DNA: TGTGCCAGTAGTACCCTTCGGACAGGGGGCGGCTATGGCTACACCTTC. It specifies CASSTLRTGGGYGYTF.

The V gene is TRBV6-1, the J gene TRBJ2-2; D gene ambiguous. Deletions cut 5 bases from V and 4 bases from J, with 8 bases between. This CDR3 has 13 amino acids. Germline assignment: CDR1 MNHNS and CDR2 SASEGT. CDR3 coding DNA: TGTGCCAGCAGTCCCCCGTCCACCGGGGAGCTGTTTTTT. Translated, it gives CASSPPSTGELFF.

This chain uses TRBV30 with TRBJ2-1, with 12 positions matching TRBD2. Germline V CDR1 and CDR2: GTSNPN, SVGIG (reference sequence). CDR3 length equals 17 residues. The V and J ends lost 3 bases and 4 bases, in that order; junction bases with no gene match: 10. DNA of the CDR3: TGTGCCTGGAGCCCCTCGCTAGCGGGAGGGGGGTACAATGAGCAGTTCTTC. This codes for CAWSPSLAGGGYNEQFF. Looking up the rest from reference TRBV30 and TRBJ2-1 gives the full variable domain: SQTIHQWPATLVQPVGSPLSLECTVEGTSNPNLYWYRQAAGRGLQLLFYSVGIGQISSEVPQNLSASRPQDRQFILSSKKLLLSDSGFYLCAWSPSLAGGGYNEQFFGPGTRLTVL.

J is TRBJ2-3 and V is TRBV18, with TRBD2 matching 8 bases. Germline-derived CDR1 and CDR2 are KGHSH and LQKENI. CDR3 length: 19 residues. V lost 2 bases to trimming and J lost 0 bases; unmatched junction nucleotides: 13. The DNA of the CDR3 is TGTGCCAGCTCACCAACCAGGGGAGCTAGCGGGCACAGCACAGATACGCAGTATTTT. Translated: CASSPTRGASGHSTDTQYF.

V gene TRBV4-1 combines with J gene TRBJ1-4; no definite D call. V lost 3 bases and J lost 8, with 13 bases in between. Germline V lookup: CDR1 MGHRA, CDR2 YSYEKL. The CDR3 is 14 amino acids. The CDR3 reads CASSQTRSGEKLFF. CDR3 in DNA: TGCGCCAGCAGCCAGACTCGGAGCGGAGAAAAACTGTTTTTT.

The CDR3 bases are TGTGCCAGAAGGGGCTTCAAGGAAGAAAAACTGTTTTTT. As protein: CARRGFKEEKLFF. The J gene is TRBJ1-4, the V gene TRBV21-1; the tabulated D call, TRBD1, remains unverified against the DNA. TRBV21-1 is assigned pseudogene status. The CDR3 contains 13 residues.

The chain is built from TRBV6-1 and TRBJ2-3; possible D gene TRBD1, 6 bases. CDR1 is MNHNS, CDR2 SASEGT, per germline. The V end was cut by 2 bases, the J end by 0 bases, with 6 bases between. CDR3 length: 14 amino acids. CDR3 DNA sequence: TGTGCCAGCAGTGAACAGGGGAGCACAGATACGCAGTATTTT. Amino acids: CASSEQGSTDTQYF.

This clone was found once. This chain joins TRBV7-8 and TRBJ1-2; perhaps TRBD1 as D (6 bases). In germline, CDR1 is SGHVS, CDR2 FQNEAQ. V was clipped by 2 bases and J by 0 bases, with 19 bases between them. CDR3 size: 18 residues. The DNA for the CDR3 is TGTGCCAGCAGCTTAAGTTCACAGGGTTTTCTTGCTAACTATGGCTACACCTTC. This gives the protein CASSLSSQGFLANYGYTF.

This clone was detected only a few times. This chain uses TRBV5-4 with TRBJ2-1, with TRBD2 matching 10 bases. There are 15 residues in the CDR3. Per germline, CDR1 SGHNT and CDR2 YYREEE (reference sequence). J was trimmed by 2 bases and V by 3 bases; bases with no gene match: 2. CDR3 in amino acids: CASSSSGSPYNEQFF. The CDR3 DNA sequence: TGTGCCAGCAGCTCTAGCGGGAGCCCCTACAATGAGCAGTTCTTC.

This CDR3 is CASQGVQGEKLFF. For the CDR3, the DNA is TGTGCCAGCCAGGGGGTTCAGGGTGAAAAACTGTTTTTT. The chain combines TRBV27 with TRBJ1-4; 7 bases align to TRBD1. This CDR3 has 13 amino acids. J lost 7 bases, V lost 8 bases, and 7 bases had no gene match. In germline, CDR1 is MNHEY, CDR2 SMNVEV (reference sequence).

The rearrangement joins TRBV2 to TRBJ1-2; weak D call: TRBD1 (5 bases). V was pared by 7 bases and J by 8 bases, with 14 bases between. Germline loops: CDR1 SNHLY, CDR2 FYNNEI. This CDR3 is 12 amino acids long. The CDR3 here is CASIRGGDGYTF. The CDR3 region has the DNA TGTGCCAGCATCCGGGGGGGGGACGGCTACACCTTC. Drawing the rest from reference TRBV2 and TRBJ1-2, the complete variable domain is EPEVTQTPSHQVTQMGQEVILRCVPISNHLYFYWYRQILGQKVEFLVSFYNNEISEKSEIFDDQFSVERPDGSNFTLKIRSTKLEDSAMYFCASIRGGDGYTFGSGTRLTVV.

The chain uses TRBV6-5 and TRBJ1-4, with 9 bases fitting TRBD1. The CDR3 covers 14 residues. The J segment lost 7 bases and the V segment lost 5 bases, leaving 5 bases of the junction unmatched. Germline loops: CDR1 MNHEY, CDR2 SVGAGI. In DNA, the CDR3 is TGTGCCAGCAGTCCGACAGGGGGAATTGAAAAACTGTTTTTT. It codes for CASSPTGGIEKLFF.

The chain recombines TRBV5-4 with TRBJ2-3, with D unresolved. Trimming cost V 0 bases and J 2 bases, with 7 bases left between them. CDR3 length equals 14 residues. Germline loops: CDR1 SGHNT, CDR2 YYREEE (reference sequence). The CDR3 bases are TGTGCCAGCAGCTTGGTCGCGGACACAGATACGCAGTATTTT. Encoded protein: CASSLVADTDTQYF.

CDR3 coding DNA: TGTGCCAGCAGTCGAGATTATCAGCCCCAGCATTTT. Translation: CASSRDYQPQHF. This sequence joins TRBV7-2 and TRBJ1-5; D gene ambiguous. CDR1 and CDR2 (germline): SGHTA, FQGNSA. V was cut by 6 bases and J by 5 bases, with 8 bases left in between. The CDR3 spans 12 residues.